The entry below describes one TCR beta chain. This sample stems from a study of control samples from healthy donors and cancer patients. Clones were sequenced by immunoSEQ multiplex PCR, and TCRdb holds only the in-frame ones, with some missing. The table has about 170,000 clones, just over 90% seen once. This CDR3 region has 13 residues. The ends were cut back, 0 bases at V and 5 bases at J, with 7 bases in the middle. The germline gives CDR1 LGHDT, CDR2 YNNKEL (reference sequence). V gene TRBV3-1 (or the pseudogene TRBV3-2) combines with J gene TRBJ1-1; D is undetermined. The sample taken for sequencing was blood. The TCR sequence derives from an older woman in good health. CDR3 DNA: TGTGCCAGCAGCCAAGACTGGGGTACTGAAGCTTTCTTT. It codes for CASSQDWGTEAFF.